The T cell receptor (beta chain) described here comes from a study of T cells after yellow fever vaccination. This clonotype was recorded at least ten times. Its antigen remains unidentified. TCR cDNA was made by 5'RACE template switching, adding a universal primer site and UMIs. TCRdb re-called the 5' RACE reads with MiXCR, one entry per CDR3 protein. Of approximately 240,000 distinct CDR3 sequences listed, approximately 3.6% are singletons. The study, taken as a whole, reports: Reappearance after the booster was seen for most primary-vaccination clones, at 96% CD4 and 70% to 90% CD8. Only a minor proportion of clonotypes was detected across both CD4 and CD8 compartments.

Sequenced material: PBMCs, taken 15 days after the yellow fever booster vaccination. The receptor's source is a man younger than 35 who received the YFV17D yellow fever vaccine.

DNA for the CDR3: TGCGCCAGCAGCAGGGACGGGGGAAACTATGGCTACACCTTC. Protein: CASSRDGGNYGYTF. The V call is TRBV4-1, the J call TRBJ1-2, with a weak D call TRBD1 (5 bases). Trimming took off 5 bases at V and 2 bases at J, with 12 bases between the two ends. Germline V lookup: CDR1 MGHRA, CDR2 YSYEKL. There are 14 residues in the CDR3.